One and the same sample provided the 3 T cell receptor beta chains below, sequenced in a study of T cell responses to AZD1222 COVID-19 vaccine (dated by TCRdb to the early 2020s). Preparation of the library involved the immunoSEQ multiplex PCR assay. TCRdb carries this immuneACCESS record with in-frame sequences only. Its versions omit some clonotypes, under half of them owing to an unresolved V gene in the studies checked, with the rest unexplained. This sample holds about 110,000 clones; just under 95% were observed only once. The ten most abundant clones make up approximately 2.7% of the sample. What this sample's time point label stands for: about 28 days (+/-7) after the second vaccine dose. This specimen consisted of peripheral blood, obtained 28 days after the second AZD1222 dose. Source of these receptors: an adult who received the AZD1222 COVID-19 vaccine.

This CDR3 is CASSQDLTRQGLNYEQYF. CDR3 coding DNA: TGCGCCAGCAGCCAAGATTTAACCCGACAGGGGCTAAACTACGAGCAGTACTTC. The chain couples TRBV4-3 to TRBJ2-7; 8 nucleotides line up with TRBD1. CDR1 is LGHNA, CDR2 YSLEER, per germline. Germline trimming cut 0 bases from V and 3 bases from J; bases unmatched to any gene: 13. The CDR3 sequence is 18 residues long.

The rearrangement uses TRBV7-3 and TRBJ2-6; unclear D gene. CDR3 length: 15 residues. Trimming stripped 1 base from V and 0 bases from J, with 4 bases between. CDR1 is SGHTA and CDR2 is FQGTGA in the germline V gene. The DNA of the CDR3 is TGTGCCAGCAGCTTAAGCAGCTCTGGGGCCAACGTCCTGACTTTC. Translating gives CASSLSSSGANVLTF.

The chain is built from TRBV11-2 and TRBJ1-3; TRBD1 agrees at 7 bases. From germline, CDR1 is SGHAT and CDR2 FQNNGV. V shed 6 bases and J 4 bases; nucleotides not matched to a gene: 9. This CDR3 has 15 residues. The CDR3 sequence is CASRPYRGGGNTIYF. The DNA of the CDR3 is TGTGCCAGCAGACCTTACAGGGGTGGCGGAAACACCATATATTTT. Combining the CDR3 with reference TRBV11-2 and TRBJ1-3 gives the whole variable domain EAGVAQSPRYKIIEKRQSVAFWCNPISGHATLYWYQQILGQGPKLLIQFQNNGVVDDSQLPKDRFSAERLKGVDSTLKIQPAKLEDSAVYLCASRPYRGGGNTIYFGEGSWLTVV.